The present T cell receptor (beta chain) was sequenced within a study of response to subunit inactivated influenza vaccine. Findings of the study overall: Authors suggested that a seasonal influenza vaccination recruits few new T cells each time.

TCRdb used MiXCR to reprocess the RT-PCR reads, holding one entry per CDR3 protein. The sample carries about 830,000 distinct CDR3 sequences, 15% to 20% recorded once. Concerning this clonotype: Its antigen is not identified.

The germline V gene has CDR1 MNHEY and CDR2 SVGEGT. The length of the CDR3 is 13 residues. The V gene lost 6 bases and the J gene lost 6 bases, with 15 bases spanning the gap. This chain joins TRBV6-2 or TRBV6-3 and TRBJ2-7; no firm D call. The starting material was PBMCs from blood, obtained more than 4 days after vaccination. This clonotype was sampled from a man in his fifties or sixties who received an inactivated influenza vaccine. This CDR3 is CASSLVLRVEQYF. Here the CDR3 DNA reads TGTGCCAGCAGCCTTGTTTTGAGAGTCGAGCAGTACTTC.